Given below is one T cell receptor (beta chain) in context. This sample is part of a study of blood T cell repertoires in COVID-19. Germline V gives CDR1 MNHEY, CDR2 SVGAGI. CDR3 size: 15 residues. V was pared by 6 bases and J by 6 bases, with 3 bases of the junction left unmatched. As processed by the authors: By means of reference gene primer amplification, nucleated cell counts were estimated. TCRdb's table, derived via immunoSEQ multiplex PCR, lists solely in-frame clones and lacks some. The V and J calls and the clone size are those of that table, but D and trimming were determined from the DNA. The data contain 150,000 to 200,000 clones, around 87% of them singletons.

This sequence originates from a man in his forties or fifties with active or convalescent COVID-19. The sequenced sample consisted of peripheral blood. The V call is TRBV6-5, the J call TRBJ2-1, with 15 positions matching TRBD2. DNA of the CDR3: TGTGCCAGCAGGTGGACTAGCGGGGGGGGCAATGAGCAGTTCTTC. It codes for CASRWTSGGGNEQFF.